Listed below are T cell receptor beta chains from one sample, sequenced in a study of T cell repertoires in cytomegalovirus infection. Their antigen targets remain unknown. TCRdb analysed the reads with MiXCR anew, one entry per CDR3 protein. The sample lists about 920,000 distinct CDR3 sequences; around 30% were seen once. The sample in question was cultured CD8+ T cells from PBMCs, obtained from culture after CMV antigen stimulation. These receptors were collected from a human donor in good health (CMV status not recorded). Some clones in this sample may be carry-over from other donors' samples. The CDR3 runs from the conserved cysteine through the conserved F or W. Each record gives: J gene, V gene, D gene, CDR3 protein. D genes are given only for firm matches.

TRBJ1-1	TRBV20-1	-	CSARDPWGVEAFF
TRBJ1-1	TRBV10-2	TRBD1	CVSYLGRTGGGTGEAFF
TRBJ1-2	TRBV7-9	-	CASSPSYMSNYGYTF
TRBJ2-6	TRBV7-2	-	CASSLGQGLGGANVLTF
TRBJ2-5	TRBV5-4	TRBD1	CASSKGTGNQETQYF
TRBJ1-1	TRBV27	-	CASSSPEGGTTEAFF
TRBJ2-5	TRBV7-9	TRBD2	CASSSWTSGVQETQYF
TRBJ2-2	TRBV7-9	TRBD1	CASTFYVGTGDFGELFF
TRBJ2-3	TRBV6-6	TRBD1	CASTSLTGGRKDTQYF
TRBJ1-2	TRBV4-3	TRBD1	CASSTGEDGYTF
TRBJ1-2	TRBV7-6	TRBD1	CASSSGTGLGYGYTF
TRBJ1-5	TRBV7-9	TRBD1	CASSSTTGGASQPQHF
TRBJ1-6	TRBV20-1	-	CSARGRYNSPLHF
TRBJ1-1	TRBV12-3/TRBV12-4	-	CASSLVDSTEAFF
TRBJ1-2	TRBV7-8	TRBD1	CASSFSGQGTYGYTF
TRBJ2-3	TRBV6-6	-	CASSYASADTQYF
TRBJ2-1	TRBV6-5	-	CASSSGRDTRYNEQFF
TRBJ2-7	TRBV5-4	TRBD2	CASRGGAEEQYF